Listed below are T cell receptor beta chains from one sample, sequenced in a study of shared clonotypes between healthy human individuals. Produced via immunoSEQ multiplex PCR; TCRdb's table is partial and in-frame only. The table has about 680,000 clones, roughly 78% seen once. Sequencing used memory CD4+ T cells sorted from blood. The receptor set was obtained from a young woman in good health. Each CDR3 is given with its conserved first and last residue. Fields, in order: D gene, V gene, J gene, clone size, CDR3 DNA, CDR3 protein. A D gene is named only where the DNA matches it firmly. Clone size is stated in some rows and not others, as once, few, many or a class when expanded.

-,TRBV10-1,TRBJ1-3,-,TGCGCCAGCAGTGAGAATTCCTATTCTCACCTCTCTGGAAACACCATATATTTT,CASSENSYSHLSGNTIYF
TRBD1,TRBV15,TRBJ1-1,-,TGTGCCACCAGCAGAGCTTACAGGGGGAGAGAGAACACTGAAGCTTTCTTT,CATSRAYRGRENTEAFF
TRBD1,TRBV28,TRBJ1-2,-,TGTGCCAGCAGTTCCACAGGGGTCTATGGCTACACCTTC,CASSSTGVYGYTF
-,TRBV7-8,TRBJ2-7,-,TGTGCCAGCAGCTTAGGGCAGGGGGACTTCTACGAGCAGTACTTC,CASSLGQGDFYEQYF
TRBD2,TRBV6-1,TRBJ2-3,-,TGTGCCAGCAGTGCCAGGACTAGCGGGAGGGTAGATACGCAGTATTTT,CASSARTSGRVDTQYF
-,TRBV23-1,TRBJ2-7,-,TGCGCCAGCAGTCAGAAAGGGACTTCTTCCGAGCAGTACTTC,CASSQKGTSSEQYF
TRBD1,TRBV19,TRBJ1-2,-,TGTGCCAGTAGACCCGGACAGGGGCGAATCTATGGCTACACCTTC,CASRPGQGRIYGYTF
TRBD2,TRBV2,TRBJ2-1,-,TGTGCCAGCCTAAAGCGGGAGTCCTACAATGAGCAGTTCTTC,CASLKRESYNEQFF
-,TRBV6-5,TRBJ1-2,few,TGTGCCAGCAGTTATGGACAGTTTTATGGCTACACCTTC,CASSYGQFYGYTF
-,TRBV4-2,TRBJ2-1,few,TGTGCCAGCAGCCAAAACTTGAACTCCTACAATGAGCAGTTCTTC,CASSQNLNSYNEQFF
TRBD2,TRBV19,TRBJ2-1,-,TGTGCCACCAAGGGCGGGAGGAGCAATGAGCAGTTCTTC,CATKGGRSNEQFF
-,TRBV29-1,TRBJ2-7,-,TGCAGCGCTGTCTGGGGGCTTTACGAGCAGTACTTC,CSAVWGLYEQYF
TRBD1,TRBV15,TRBJ2-7,-,TGTGCCACCAGCAGAGATATGGGACAGGCGACAAAGAACGAGCAGTACTTC,CATSRDMGQATKNEQYF
-,TRBV6-5,TRBJ2-1,-,TGTGCCAGCAGTTTAAGGGGATCATACAATGAGCAGTTCTTC,CASSLRGSYNEQFF
TRBD1,TRBV6-1,TRBJ1-2,-,TGTGCCAGCACCTGGGACAGGGGGCAATATGGCTACACCTTC,CASTWDRGQYGYTF
-,TRBV10-1,TRBJ1-5,-,TGCGCCAGCAGTGCGACAGGCCAGGTGCCCCAGCATTTT,CASSATGQVPQHF
-,TRBV4-1,TRBJ2-4,-,TGCGCCAGCAGCCAAGAAGCGGGTGTCAAAAACATTCAGTACTTC,CASSQEAGVKNIQYF
TRBD2,TRBV5-1,TRBJ2-1,few,TGCGCCAGCAGCTTGGGACTAGCGGGAGAATCGGAGCAGTTCTTC,CASSLGLAGESEQFF
-,TRBV4-2,TRBJ1-5,-,TGTGCCAGCAGCTTAACGGGGGCAGGGCAGCCCCAGCATTTT,CASSLTGAGQPQHF
-,TRBV15,TRBJ1-1,-,TGTGCCACCAGCAGGCCGCCGGGGGTGAACACTGAAGCTTTCTTT,CATSRPPGVNTEAFF
-,TRBV28,TRBJ2-6,-,TGTGCCAGCCTTAACTCTGGGGCCAACGTCCTGACTTTC,CASLNSGANVLTF
TRBD2,TRBV29-1,TRBJ2-3,-,TGCAGCGTACAACTAGCGGGGGGCACAGATACGCAGTATTTT,CSVQLAGGTDTQYF
TRBD2,TRBV6-5,TRBJ2-1,-,TGTGCCAGCAGTTACGGGCTAGCGGGATTCAATGAGCAGTTCTTC,CASSYGLAGFNEQFF
-,TRBV7-9,TRBJ1-4,-,TGTGCCAGCAGCATCGGGGCGGGTGAAAAACTGTTTTTT,CASSIGAGEKLFF
-,TRBV27,TRBJ1-5,few,TGTGCCAGCAGTCCCGAGCCCTATCAGCCCCAGCATTTT,CASSPEPYQPQHF
-,TRBV19,TRBJ2-7,-,TGTGCCAGTAGTATAGCCAAGGCCCCTGCTCACGAGCAGTACTTC,CASSIAKAPAHEQYF
-,TRBV4-1,TRBJ2-5,few,TGCGCCAGCAGTTTTCTGGGGGGAGAGACCCAGTACTTC,CASSFLGGETQYF
TRBD1,TRBV6-1,TRBJ1-4,-,TGTGCCAGCAGTGTTACAGGGGTTGATGAAAAACTGTTTTTT,CASSVTGVDEKLFF